The 21 T cell receptor beta chains given below trace back to one sample, sequenced in a study of blood T cell repertoires in COVID-19. The protocol was immunoSEQ multiplex PCR, while the TCRdb copy is restricted to in-frame clones and leaves out a portion. This table has over 50,000 clones, 91% appearing once. Material for sequencing was peripheral blood. These receptor sequences come from a man aged 45-65 years with active COVID-19.

This chain links TRBV6-1 with TRBJ2-6; 8 nucleotides match TRBD1. Germline-derived CDR1 and CDR2 are MNHNS and SASEGT. Trimming took 0 bases from V and 4 from J; bases not matched to a gene: 5. The CDR3 runs to 17 residues. CDR3: CASSEAGTGLGANVLTF. CDR3 DNA sequence: TGTGCCAGCAGTGAAGCCGGGACAGGTCTGGGGGCCAACGTCCTGACTTTC.

The chain combines TRBV6-5 with TRBJ1-4, with 9 bases matching TRBD1. CDR1 and CDR2 (germline): MNHEY, SVGAGI. This CDR3 has 15 residues. V shed 6 bases, J shed 2 bases, and the junction held 4 bases outside the gene matches. The CDR3 loop is CASRPTGGTNEKLFF. For the CDR3, the DNA is TGTGCCAGCAGGCCAACAGGGGGCACTAATGAAAAACTGTTTTTT.

The CDR3 loop is CAWSVLAGTGTKFGTDTQYF. As DNA, the CDR3 is TGTGCCTGGAGTGTACTGGCTGGGACAGGGACAAAATTTGGCACAGATACGCAGTATTTT. The chain uses TRBV30 and TRBJ2-3; 9 bases align to TRBD1. Germline CDR1 GTSNPN, CDR2 SVGIG (reference sequence). This CDR3 has 20 amino acids. After removal of 0 bases from V and 1 base from J, the junction contained 17 bases not matched to a gene. Full variable domain (remainder filled in from reference TRBV30 and TRBJ2-3): SQTIHQWPATLVQPVGSPLSLECTVEGTSNPNLYWYRQAAGRGLQLLFYSVGIGQISSEVPQNLSASRPQDRQFILSSKKLLLSDSGFYLCAWSVLAGTGTKFGTDTQYFGPGTRLTVL.

This chain uses TRBV9 with TRBJ1-1; D unclear. V gave up 0 bases and J gave up 4 bases, with 10 bases separating them. The CDR3 contains 14 residues. CDR1 is SGDLS and CDR2 is YYNGEE in the germline V gene. The CDR3 DNA is TGTGCCAGCAGCGTAGGAGGATGGGTCACTGAAGCTTTCTTT. Its translation is CASSVGGWVTEAFF.

This chain joins TRBV5-1 and TRBJ2-3; 9 nucleotides align to TRBD1. The germline CDR1 and CDR2 sequences are SGHRS and YFSETQ. V gave up 1 base and J gave up 5 bases; unmatched junction bases: 5. This CDR3 is 15 amino acids long. This chain's CDR3 is CASSLFGTGIDTQYF. CDR3 in DNA: TGCGCCAGCAGCTTGTTTGGGACAGGGATAGATACGCAGTATTTT.

The V call is TRBV5-1, the J call TRBJ1-3, with TRBD1 matching over 8 bases. Germline V gene data show CDR1 as SGHRS and CDR2 as YFSETQ. V lost 4 bases and J lost 2; bases outside the gene matches: 11. The CDR3 is 17 amino acids. Here the CDR3 DNA reads TGCGCCAGCAGCCGAGAAAGGGCGACAGGGGCTGGAAACACCATATATTTT. Translated, it gives CASSRERATGAGNTIYF.

Only one count was recorded for this clone. For the CDR3, the DNA is TGTGCCAGCAGCTTGTTCGAAGAGAGCTACACCTTC. Translated: CASSLFEESYTF. The gene calls are TRBV5-8 and TRBJ1-2, with no clear D. The CDR3 length is 12 residues. Germline CDR1 reads SGHTS; CDR2 reads YDEGEE. V was trimmed by 1 base and J by 9 bases, leaving 10 bases between them.

The rearrangement uses TRBV5-4 and TRBJ2-1; 7 positions agree with TRBD2. The J segment lost 2 bases and the V segment lost 4 bases, leaving 6 bases of the junction unmatched. The CDR3 contains 15 residues. CDR1 is SGHNT, CDR2 YYREEE, per germline (reference sequence). The CDR3 loop reads CASSPTAGAYNEQFF. DNA of the CDR3: TGTGCCAGCAGCCCGACCGCGGGAGCCTACAATGAGCAGTTCTTC.

The rearrangement links TRBV7-9 to TRBJ2-5, with 10 bases fitting TRBD2. In germline, CDR1 is SEHNR, CDR2 FQNEAQ (reference sequence). CDR3 size: 14 residues. J was trimmed by 4 bases and V by 5 bases; bases with no gene match: 4. CDR3 region: CASSTIAGGETQYF. The CDR3 DNA reads as TGTGCCAGCAGCACAATAGCGGGGGGAGAGACCCAGTACTTC.

This clone occurred a few times. The chain uses TRBV10-3 and TRBJ2-3; TRBD2 matches 9 bases. V lost 4 bases, J lost 5 bases, and 7 bases stayed unmatched. Germline V lookup: CDR1 ENHRY, CDR2 SYGVKD. The CDR3 contains 15 residues. The CDR3 nucleotides read TGTGCCATCAGTGTAGGTCCACTAGCGGGAGATACGCAGTATTTT. This codes for CAISVGPLAGDTQYF.

The chain employs TRBV2 and TRBJ2-7, with D possibly matching TRBD2 (5 bases). This CDR3 has 14 residues. The V gene lost 9 bases and the J gene lost 0 bases, with 15 bases spanning the gap. Germline lookup yields CDR1 SNHLY and CDR2 FYNNEI. CDR3 sequence: CASTPGESSYEQYF. The CDR3 DNA reads TGTGCCAGTACCCCCGGGGAAAGCTCCTACGAGCAGTACTTC. Based on the CDR3 plus reference TRBV2 and TRBJ2-7, the full variable domain is EPEVTQTPSHQVTQMGQEVILRCVPISNHLYFYWYRQILGQKVEFLVSFYNNEISEKSEIFDDQFSVERPDGSNFTLKIRSTKLEDSAMYFCASTPGESSYEQYFGPGTRLTVT.

The rearrangement links TRBV5-1 to TRBJ2-3; D is possibly TRBD2 (5 bases). The V gene's germline CDR1 is SGHRS and CDR2 YFSETQ. Trimming pared 2 bases from V and 3 bases from J, leaving 16 bases between. This CDR3 comprises 16 residues. The CDR3 protein is CASSLPLAAETDTQYF. CDR3 DNA: TGCGCCAGCAGCTTACCTCTGGCAGCGGAAACAGATACGCAGTATTTT.

This chain joins TRBV9 and TRBJ2-6; TRBD1 is a possible D gene (5 bases). V lost 0 bases to trimming and J lost 2 bases, with 15 bases between them. The CDR3 has 18 residues. Germline CDR1 is SGDLS and CDR2 is YYNGEE. The CDR3 DNA reads as TGTGCCAGCAGCGTAGCGGCCACCTCCAGGGCTGGGGCCAACGTCCTGACTTTC. It is translated as CASSVAATSRAGANVLTF.

CDR3 in amino acids: CASSQTSGGAGDTQYF. The DNA for the CDR3 is TGCGCCAGCAGCCAGACGAGCGGGGGGGCGGGAGATACGCAGTATTTT. The gene calls are TRBV4-3 and TRBJ2-3, with 10 nucleotides matching TRBD2. The ends lost 3 bases at V and 5 bases at J; junction bases unmatched: 8. The CDR3 consists of 16 residues. CDR1 is LGHNA, CDR2 YSLEER, per germline.

The CDR3 reads CASSDTGSNGYTF. The CDR3 coding sequence is TGTGCCAGCAGCGACACAGGGTCCAATGGCTACACCTTC. V gene TRBV28 combines with J gene TRBJ1-2; maybe TRBD1 (6 bases). V was cut by 6 bases and J by 6 bases, with 14 bases left in between. This CDR3 is 13 amino acids long. Germline V CDR1 and CDR2: MDHEN, SYDVKM.

This chain links TRBV7-8 with TRBJ1-1, with D maybe TRBD1 (5 bases). The V gene's germline CDR1 is SGHVS and CDR2 FQNEAQ. The CDR3 covers 12 residues. Trimming cost V 5 bases and J 11 bases, with 15 bases left between them. The CDR3 nucleotides are TGTGCCAGCAGCGGAGCGACAGACCGGGCTTTCTTT. Translation gives CASSGATDRAFF.

This chain connects TRBV12-3 or TRBV12-4 to TRBJ2-7; D is ambiguous. Trimming pared 3 bases from V and 3 bases from J, leaving 9 bases between. There are 13 residues in the CDR3. CDR3 nucleotide sequence: TGTGCCAGCAGTTTGAGTGCCCACTACGAGCAGTACTTC. Encoded protein: CASSLSAHYEQYF.

Regarding this clone: An end of the junction does not agree with germline; a read error may underlie this. The rearrangement joins TRBV7-9 to TRBJ2-5; 8 bases line up with TRBD1. CDR1 and CDR2 (germline): SEHNR, FQNEAQ (reference sequence). CDR3 length: 11 amino acids. The DNA for the CDR3 is TGTGCCAGCAGCTCGGACAGGGTGATAGACTTC. Protein: CASSSDRVIDF.

J is TRBJ2-3 and V is TRBV7-9; the D is unclear. Trimming removed 5 bases from V and 6 bases from J, with 9 bases in between. The V gene's germline CDR1 is SEHNR and CDR2 FQNEAQ (reference sequence). The CDR3 loop spans 12 amino acids. The CDR3 protein is CASSASLDTQYF. The DNA of the CDR3 is TGTGCCAGCAGCGCAAGCTTGGATACGCAGTATTTT.

The rearrangement uses TRBV4-1 and TRBJ2-7, with 8 bases that match TRBD1. The CDR3 is 13 amino acids. Germline V gene data show CDR1 as MGHRA and CDR2 as YSYEKL. J gave up 5 bases and V 6 bases, and 6 bases lay outside the gene matches. The CDR3 DNA is TGCGCCAGCAGAAATCAGGGGGCGGACGAGCAGTACTTC. Its translation: CASRNQGADEQYF.

The V call is TRBV7-8, the J call TRBJ2-5, with 11 bases matching TRBD2. CDR3 length: 16 residues. Looked up from germline, CDR1 is SGHVS and CDR2 is FQNEAQ. Germline trimming cut 2 bases from V and 5 bases from J; bases unmatched to any gene: 7. CDR3 bases: TGTGCCAGCAGCTTATCTCCGGGACTAGCGGCGGAGACCCAGTACTTC. Translating gives CASSLSPGLAAETQYF.